The 23 T cell receptor beta chains in this list originate from one sample, sequenced in a study of Ad26.COV2.S vaccination and SARS-CoV-2 variants. TCRdb keeps only in-frame clones here, not all; method: immunoSEQ multiplex PCR. The sample lists about 440,000 clones, roughly 89% occurring once. Treatment specified: about 20 received Ad26.COV2.S at low or high dose, single or two shots; 5 received placebo; per-sample allocation not given. Sampling happened 63 days after the first vaccine or placebo injection. The sequences come from peripheral blood, collected in a trial of Ad26.COV2.S vaccine versus placebo. These receptors were taken from a person between 18 and 65 years old who received the Ad26.COV2.S COVID-19 vaccine or a placebo.

The V and J genes are TRBV27 and TRBJ1-4; no clear D. V was pared by 5 bases and J by 4 bases, with 14 bases between. The CDR3 loop spans 15 amino acids. Germline V lookup: CDR1 MNHEY, CDR2 SMNVEV (reference sequence). CDR3 DNA: TGTGCCAGCAGTCCATCCTACCAGAATAATGAAAAACTGTTTTTT. This sequence encodes CASSPSYQNNEKLFF.

V and J are TRBV5-5 and TRBJ2-1; 8 positions agree with TRBD2. CDR1 and CDR2 from the germline V gene are SGHKS and YYEKEE (reference sequence). This CDR3 spans 16 amino acids. The J segment lost 6 bases and the V segment lost 4 bases, leaving 12 bases of the junction unmatched. DNA for the CDR3: TGTGCCAGCAGCGCCCTACTAGCGGCCCTGGGCAATGAGCAGTTCTTC. Protein product: CASSALLAALGNEQFF.

In this sample, this clone turned up a few times. The V call is TRBV7-9, the J call TRBJ1-5; D is possibly TRBD1 (6 bases). The CDR3 runs to 14 residues. Trimming removed 5 bases from V and 4 bases from J, with 12 bases in between. The germline gives CDR1 SEHNR, CDR2 FQNEAQ (reference sequence). CDR3 sequence reads: CASSDPTGNQPQHF. DNA of the CDR3: TGTGCCAGCAGCGATCCTACAGGGAATCAGCCCCAGCATTTT.

V usage is TRBV6-4 and J usage is TRBJ2-3; 12 positions agree with TRBD2. Per germline, CDR1 MRHNA and CDR2 SNTAGT. J was trimmed by 13 bases and V by 4 bases; bases with no gene match: 9. This CDR3 is built from 14 residues. The CDR3 protein is CASSGTSGDSGKYF. The CDR3, as DNA: TGTGCCAGCAGTGGGACTAGCGGGGACAGTGGAAAGTATTTT.

CDR3 nucleotides: TGTGCCTGGCTCGATGCCTACGAGCAGTACTTC. Translated: CAWLDAYEQYF. This chain links TRBV30 with TRBJ2-7; D gene ambiguous. Trimming removed 5 bases from V and 2 bases from J, with 7 bases in between. Germline V gene lookup returns CDR1 GTSNPN and CDR2 SVGIG (reference sequence). The length of the CDR3 is 11 residues.

The chain uses TRBV4-2 and TRBJ2-6; D might be TRBD1 (5 bases). Trimming stripped 0 bases from V and 1 base from J, with 16 bases between. Per the germline V gene, CDR1 is LGHNA and CDR2 is YNFKEQ. This CDR3 region has 19 residues. Here the CDR3 DNA reads TGTGCCAGCAGCCAAGATCCCCCAGGGCTAGGGTCTGGGGCCAACGTCCTGACTTTC. Its translation: CASSQDPPGLGSGANVLTF.

The J gene is TRBJ1-2, the V gene TRBV29-1, with D maybe TRBD1 (5 bases). This CDR3 is 12 amino acids long. The germline V and J ends were trimmed by 6 bases and 4 bases, with 12 bases remaining between them. The germline V gene has CDR1 SQVTM and CDR2 ANQGSEA. DNA of the CDR3: TGCAGCGTCGGAGGGGTGGCCTATGGCTACACCTTC. It encodes CSVGGVAYGYTF.

The chain is built from TRBV5-1 and TRBJ2-5; the D call may be TRBD1 or TRBD2 (6 bases each). Trimming stripped 4 bases from V and 5 bases from J, with 12 bases between. Germline values: CDR1 SGHRS, CDR2 YFSETQ. The CDR3 covers 13 residues. The CDR3 coding sequence is TGCGCCAGCAGCCTGACTAGGGGGGAGACCCAGTACTTC. Its protein is CASSLTRGETQYF. The variable domain in full, completed from reference TRBV5-1 and TRBJ2-5, reads KAGVTQTPRYLIKTRGQQVTLSCSPISGHRSVSWYQQTPGQGLQFLFEYFSETQRNKGNFPGRFSGRQFSNSRSEMNVSTLELGDSALYLCASSLTRGETQYFGPGTRLLVL.

This chain connects TRBV7-9 to TRBJ2-1; D might be TRBD2 (6 bases). Germline-derived CDR1 and CDR2 are SEHNR and FQNEAQ (reference sequence). V was trimmed by 2 bases and J by 2 bases, leaving 13 bases between them. This CDR3 comprises 16 residues. CDR3 nucleotide sequence: TGTGCCAGCAGCTTAACGCTAGCGCCGACCTACAATGAGCAGTTCTTC. It codes for CASSLTLAPTYNEQFF. Together with reference TRBV7-9 and TRBJ2-1, the CDR3 gives the full variable domain: DTGVSQNPRHKITKRGQNVTFRCDPISEHNRLYWYRQTLGQGPEFLTYFQNEAQLEKSRLLSDRFSAERPKGSFSTLEIQRTEQGDSAMYLCASSLTLAPTYNEQFFGPGTRLTVL.

The chain combines TRBV27 with TRBJ1-1; perhaps TRBD1 as D (6 bases). This CDR3 has 13 amino acids. Germline lookup yields CDR1 MNHEY and CDR2 SMNVEV (reference sequence). V was cut by 6 bases and J by 6 bases, with 14 bases left in between. This CDR3 is CASSQYKGAEAFF. The CDR3 region has the DNA TGTGCCAGCAGCCAGTACAAGGGGGCTGAAGCTTTCTTT.

This clone was observed once. V is TRBV7-9 and J is TRBJ2-5; a weak D match, TRBD2 (5 bases). The germline V gene has CDR1 SEHNR and CDR2 FQNEAQ (reference sequence). V lost 5 bases and J 5 bases, leaving 12 bases between the germline ends. CDR3 length equals 13 residues. The CDR3 loop is CASSPWRTETQYF. CDR3 sequence (DNA): TGTGCCAGCAGCCCCTGGAGGACCGAGACCCAGTACTTC.

The CDR3 DNA follows: TGCGCCAGCAGCCAAGTACTAACGGATACACACACTGAAGCTTTCTTT. It encodes CASSQVLTDTHTEAFF. The chain carries TRBV4-1 and TRBJ1-1; no firm D call. Between the trimmed V and J ends, which lost 1 base and 3 bases, there was a span of 15 bases. The CDR3 is made up of 16 amino acids. Germline CDR1 and CDR2: MGHRA and YSYEKL.

The chain has TRBV5-8 and TRBJ1-6; 8 bases fit TRBD1. CDR3 length: 15 amino acids. The trim removed 4 bases at V and 7 bases at J, leaving 7 bases unmatched. Germline V lookup: CDR1 SGHTS, CDR2 YDEGEE. CDR3 nucleotide sequence: TGTGCCAGCAGCACCTGGACAGGGAGGAATTCACCCCTCCACTTT. Encoded protein: CASSTWTGRNSPLHF.

The V call is TRBV3-1 (or the pseudogene TRBV3-2), the J call TRBJ2-7; 9 positions agree with TRBD1. V was clipped by 1 base and J by 4 bases; unmatched bases: 5. The CDR3 runs 15 residues. The germline V gene encodes CDR1 LGHDT and CDR2 YNNKEL (reference sequence). DNA for the CDR3: TGTGCCAGCAGCCAAGTCCCGGGACAGGGATACGAGCAGTACTTC. It translates to CASSQVPGQGYEQYF.

The chain is built from TRBV19 and TRBJ2-4, with D hard to call. Germline lookup yields CDR1 LNHDA and CDR2 SQIVND (reference sequence). The CDR3 loop spans 14 amino acids. V lost 7 bases to trimming and J lost 0 bases, with 10 bases between them. CDR3 region: CASKGGGAKNIQYF. In DNA form, the CDR3 reads TGTGCCAGTAAAGGCGGCGGAGCCAAAAACATTCAGTACTTC.

The rearrangement links TRBV7-3 to TRBJ2-1; tentatively, D is TRBD1 or TRBD2 (5 bases each). Looked up from germline, CDR1 is SGHTA and CDR2 is FQGTGA. Trimming stripped 1 base from V and 3 bases from J, with 16 bases between. The CDR3 totals 17 residues. CDR3 sequence (DNA): TGTGCCAGCAGCTTAAGTTCTGGGGGTGGCGGCTACAATGAGCAGTTCTTC. Translation: CASSLSSGGGGYNEQFF.

The chain carries TRBV6-6 and TRBJ1-4; 9 bases are shared with TRBD1. In germline, CDR1 is MNHNY, CDR2 SVGAGI (reference sequence). CDR3 length: 15 amino acids. The V segment lost 6 bases and the J segment 2 bases; nucleotides outside the gene matches: 4. CDR3 residues: CASSLQGATNEKLFF. The CDR3, as DNA: TGTGCCAGCAGCCTACAGGGGGCTACTAATGAAAAACTGTTTTTT.

The genes are TRBV18 and TRBJ1-2; possibly TRBD1 for D (5 bases). Germline CDR1 KGHSH, CDR2 LQKENI. V was shortened by 2 bases and J by 3 bases, with 28 bases between the two germline ends. The CDR3 length is 20 residues. CDR3 coding DNA: TGTGCCAGCTCACCAAACACCAGGGAGCGGTGGGGACGGAATTACTATGGCTACACCTTC. The encoded protein is CASSPNTRERWGRNYYGYTF.

The V and J genes are TRBV30 and TRBJ1-2; TRBD1 matches 7 bases. Germline values: CDR1 GTSNPN, CDR2 SVGIG (reference sequence). The V gene end was trimmed by 0 bases and the J gene end by 4 bases; junction bases not matched to a gene: 5. The CDR3 loop spans 14 amino acids. As DNA, the CDR3 is TGTGCCTGGAGTGTACAGGGGACCATCTATGGCTACACCTTC. This translates into CAWSVQGTIYGYTF.

The chain combines TRBV6-6 with TRBJ2-3; 9 nucleotides agree with TRBD2. Looked up from germline, CDR1 is MNHNY and CDR2 is SVGAGI (reference sequence). The CDR3 has 14 residues. V gave up 6 bases and J gave up 6 bases; unmatched junction bases: 7. The CDR3 DNA sequence: TGTGCCAGCAGGGACGGCGGGAGGGCGGATACGCAGTATTTT. It translates to CASRDGGRADTQYF.

This clone is a singleton in its sample. The V and J genes are TRBV28 and TRBJ1-2, with 9 bases lining up with TRBD1. The CDR3 has 16 amino acids. Germline trimming cut 6 bases from V and 4 bases from J; bases unmatched to any gene: 12. CDR1 MDHEN and CDR2 SYDVKM come from the germline V gene. CDR3 in amino acids: CASRGDRDYTFYGYTF. The DNA for the CDR3 is TGTGCCAGCAGAGGGGACAGGGACTACACCTTCTATGGCTACACCTTC.

The V gene is TRBV13, the J gene TRBJ1-3, with D possibly being TRBD1 (6 bases). Germline CDR1 is PRHDT and CDR2 is FYEKMQ (reference sequence). The CDR3 consists of 15 residues. V shed 1 base and J shed 4 bases, with 11 bases lying between them. CDR3 DNA sequence: TGTGCCAGCAGCTTAGAGGGCCAGGGGGGAAACACCATATATTTT. Protein: CASSLEGQGGNTIYF.

V is TRBV5-1 and J is TRBJ1-2; D remains ambiguous. The CDR3 spans 13 residues. Trimming removed 0 bases from V and 2 bases from J, with 5 bases in between. Germline CDR1 SGHRS, CDR2 YFSETQ. In DNA, the CDR3 is TGCGCCAGCAGCTTGGAGGCAAACTATGGCTACACCTTC. This codes for CASSLEANYGYTF.